This passage covers 7 T cell receptor beta chains from one sample sequenced in a study of control samples from healthy donors and cancer patients. TCRdb keeps only in-frame clones here, not all; method: immunoSEQ multiplex PCR. The sample holds 100,000 to 150,000 clones, 75% to 95% seen once. Sample: blood. Receptor source: a man aged 18 to 30 in good health.

V usage is TRBV2 and J usage is TRBJ1-2; D gene unclear. CDR1 and CDR2 from the germline V gene are SNHLY and FYNNEI. This CDR3 has 12 amino acids. Trimming removed 10 bases from V and 1 base from J, with 10 bases in between. The CDR3 DNA reads TGTGCCAACCGCCTACGTAACTATGGCTACACCTTC. It is translated as CANRLRNYGYTF.

The rearrangement uses TRBV6-5 and TRBJ2-5; 8 nucleotides align to TRBD2. V was pared by 6 bases and J by 4 bases, with 10 bases of the junction left unmatched. This CDR3 is built from 15 residues. CDR1 is MNHEY, CDR2 SVGAGI, per germline. As DNA, the CDR3 is TGTGCCAGCAGCCGGGGGGGCCCGGCGCTAGAGACCCAGTACTTC. Its translation is CASSRGGPALETQYF.

This clone was seen a single time. The V call is TRBV14, the J call TRBJ1-1; the match to TRBD1 covers 8 bases. CDR1 and CDR2 (germline): SGHDN, FVKESK. V lost 4 bases and J lost 4; bases outside the gene matches: 5. CDR3 length: 14 residues. The CDR3 is CASSLRGRITEAFF. The CDR3, as DNA: TGTGCCAGCAGCCTCAGGGGGCGAATCACTGAAGCTTTCTTT.

V and J are TRBV28 and TRBJ1-5, with D unclear. This CDR3 spans 14 amino acids. CDR1 and CDR2 from the germline V gene are MDHEN and SYDVKM. V lost 7 bases and J lost 3, with 13 bases in between. DNA of the CDR3: TGTGCCAGCACCTCAGGAGGGTTCAATCAGCCCCAGCATTTT. It specifies CASTSGGFNQPQHF.

The chain has TRBV21-1 and TRBJ1-4; TRBD1, as called in the table, went unchecked against the DNA. TRBV21-1 is given as a pseudogene. The CDR3 totals 17 residues. The CDR3 DNA is TGTGCCAGCAGCACGAGGACAGCCTTACCAACTAATGAAAAACTGTTTTTT. Its protein is CASSTRTALPTNEKLFF.

CDR3 sequence reads: CASNSIWEQYV. CDR3 nucleotide sequence: TGTGCCAGCAATAGCATCTGGGAGCAGTACGTC. This chain connects TRBV2 to TRBJ2-7, with D unclear. Trimming removed 7 bases at V and 7 bases at J, with 11 bases between. Per the germline V gene, CDR1 is SNHLY and CDR2 is FYNNEI. The CDR3 runs 11 residues.

This clone was counted once. The chain employs TRBV7-8 and TRBJ2-7; D is unclear. Germline V gene lookup returns CDR1 SGHVS and CDR2 FQNEAQ. The CDR3 has 12 amino acids. Trimming cost V 5 bases and J 6 bases, with 11 bases left between them. In DNA, the CDR3 is TGTGCCAGCAGCCCCCCTAGAGGCGAGCAGTACTTC. It yields the protein CASSPPRGEQYF.